These T cell receptor beta chains were read from a single sample in a study of blood T cell repertoires in COVID-19. Profiling relied on immunoSEQ multiplex PCR, and the TCRdb table lists in-frame clones only, not all of them. The table records approximately 210,000 clones, around 80% of them present only once. What was sequenced was peripheral blood. These receptors came from a woman in her 40s with acute or convalescent COVID-19. Each CDR3 is given with its conserved first and last residue. Fields, in order: clone size, J gene, CDR3 length, V gene, D gene, CDR3 protein, CDR3 DNA. A D gene is named only where the DNA matches it firmly. Clone size, where shown, is once, few, many, or a class for clones that have expanded.

clone_size: .; j_call: TRBJ2-3; cdr3_length: 12; v_call: TRBV2; d_call: .; cdr3_aa: CASSEGLNTQYF; cdr3_nt: TGTGCCAGCAGTGAGGGACTTAATACGCAGTATTTT
clone_size: .; j_call: TRBJ2-3; cdr3_length: 15; v_call: TRBV27; d_call: TRBD2; cdr3_aa: CASRRREGSTDTQYF; cdr3_nt: TGTGCCAGCAGAAGACGGGAGGGCAGCACAGATACGCAGTATTTT
clone_size: once; j_call: TRBJ2-1; cdr3_length: 17; v_call: TRBV6-1; d_call: .; cdr3_aa: CASSEALGVAFYNEQFF; cdr3_nt: TGTGCCAGCAGTGAAGCATTAGGGGTGGCTTTCTACAATGAGCAGTTCTTC
clone_size: .; j_call: TRBJ2-5; cdr3_length: 15; v_call: TRBV24-1; d_call: TRBD1; cdr3_aa: CATSDPRTGPDTQYF; cdr3_nt: TGTGCCACCAGTGATCCTAGGACAGGTCCAGATACCCAGTACTTC
clone_size: .; j_call: TRBJ2-7; cdr3_length: 14; v_call: TRBV15; d_call: .; cdr3_aa: CATSRGTGSYEQYF; cdr3_nt: TGTGCCACCAGCAGAGGTACGGGTTCCTACGAGCAGTACTTC
clone_size: .; j_call: TRBJ2-2; cdr3_length: 17; v_call: TRBV14; d_call: .; cdr3_aa: CASSQPPYRTNTGELFF; cdr3_nt: TGTGCCAGCAGCCAGCCCCCGTACAGGACGAACACCGGGGAGCTGTTTTTT
clone_size: .; j_call: TRBJ1-6; cdr3_length: 18; v_call: TRBV10-1; d_call: .; cdr3_aa: CASSRTGNHASYNSPLHF; cdr3_nt: TGCGCCAGCTCCAGGACTGGGAATCATGCCTCCTATAATTCACCCCTCCACTTT
clone_size: .; j_call: TRBJ2-4; cdr3_length: 15; v_call: TRBV6-5; d_call: .; cdr3_aa: CASSYSQGGKNIQYF; cdr3_nt: TGTGCCAGCAGTTACTCGCAAGGGGGCAAAAACATTCAGTACTTC
clone_size: .; j_call: TRBJ2-3; cdr3_length: 14; v_call: TRBV6-4; d_call: TRBD2; cdr3_aa: CASSLAGGTDTQYF; cdr3_nt: TGTGCCAGCAGCCTAGCGGGGGGCACAGATACGCAGTATTTT
clone_size: .; j_call: TRBJ1-6; cdr3_length: 13; v_call: TRBV10-2; d_call: .; cdr3_aa: CASSGRGNSPLHF; cdr3_nt: TGCGCCAGCAGTGGTCGGGGAAATTCACCCCTCCACTTT
clone_size: .; j_call: TRBJ2-3; cdr3_length: 14; v_call: TRBV4-1; d_call: .; cdr3_aa: CASSQERAIDTQYF; cdr3_nt: TGCGCCAGCAGCCAAGAGAGGGCCATAGATACGCAGTATTTT